The rows below give T cell receptor beta chains drawn from one sample of a study of T cells in Graves' hyperthyroidism and ophthalmopathy. MiXCR, run by TCRdb on the multiplex PCR reads, gives a single entry per CDR3 protein. The table has hundreds of thousands of distinct CDR3 sequences, about 14% seen once. The sample was blood. The source is a woman aged 50 to 60 with Graves' ophthalmopathy. CDR3s include the opening cysteine and the closing phenylalanine or tryptophan. A D gene is named only where the DNA matches it firmly. Size values are once, few and many counts, or a class for expanded clones, and some rows have none.

J gene	clone size	D gene	V gene	CDR3 protein	CDR3 DNA
TRBJ2-7	many	TRBD2	TRBV27	CASSAGGPSYEQYF	TGTGCCAGCAGCGCGGGAGGCCCCTCCTACGAGCAGTACTTC
TRBJ1-1	-	-	TRBV19	CASSIIQDTEAFF	TGTGCCAGTAGTATCATACAGGACACTGAAGCTTTCTTT
TRBJ1-1	many	-	TRBV29-1	CSVEFGGQNTEAFF	TGCAGCGTTGAATTTGGGGGCCAGAACACTGAAGCTTTCTTT
TRBJ1-1	many	-	TRBV30	CAWIGRNTEAFF	TGTGCCTGGATAGGGAGGAACACTGAAGCTTTCTTT
TRBJ1-2	-	-	TRBV9	CASSVQDLTNYGYTF	TGTGCCAGCAGCGTCCAGGACCTCACTAACTATGGCTACACCTTC
TRBJ2-7	few	-	TRBV25-1	CASSEDRSYEQYF	TGTGCCAGCAGTGAGGACCGCTCCTACGAGCAGTACTTC
TRBJ1-1	many	-	TRBV28	CASSTHENTEAFF	TGTGCCAGCAGTACACACGAGAACACTGAAGCTTTCTTT
TRBJ2-7	-	-	TRBV20-1	CSARVPGNYEQYF	TGCAGTGCTAGAGTGCCAGGGAACTACGAGCAGTACTTC
TRBJ1-1	many	-	TRBV18	CASSPDGNTEAFF	TGTGCCAGCTCACCAGACGGAAACACTGAAGCTTTCTTT
TRBJ2-1	many	TRBD2	TRBV5-1	CASSLVYGGGNYNEQFF	TGCGCCAGCAGCTTGGTCTACGGGGGAGGGAACTACAATGAGCAGTTCTTC
TRBJ2-1	-	-	TRBV30	CALNVRGNEQFF	TGTGCCCTGAATGTAAGGGGCAATGAGCAGTTCTTC
TRBJ2-1	many	TRBD2	TRBV3-1	CASSPRTSGISLREQFF	TGTGCCAGCAGCCCAAGGACTAGCGGGATTTCTTTACGAGAGCAGTTCTTC
TRBJ1-3	-	-	TRBV29-1	CSVNSGNTIYF	TGCAGCGTCAATTCTGGAAACACCATATATTTT
TRBJ2-3	-	-	TRBV11-2	CASSLATRSTDTQYF	TGTGCCAGCAGCTTAGCCACCCGGAGCACAGATACGCAGTATTTT
TRBJ2-7	few	-	TRBV6-1	CASSDTVKYEQYF	TGTGCCAGCAGTGATACAGTGAAGTACGAGCAGTACTTC
TRBJ1-2	few	-	TRBV6-5	CASSYTVEGYGYTF	TGTGCCAGCAGTTACACGGTGGAGGGCTATGGCTACACCTTC
TRBJ2-7	medium-sized	-	TRBV6-1	CASSEAHGFRVYEQYF	TGTGCCAGCAGTGAAGCGCACGGTTTTCGCGTCTACGAGCAGTACTTC
TRBJ1-5	-	TRBD1	TRBV27	CASSLATGPNQPQHF	TGTGCCAGCAGTTTAGCGACAGGGCCTAATCAGCCCCAGCATTTT
TRBJ2-7	many	-	TRBV28	CASSLLGTPVEQYF	TGTGCCAGCAGTTTACTTGGGACTCCAGTCGAGCAGTACTTC
TRBJ1-1	few	-	TRBV20-1	CSARFPGAEAFF	TGCAGTGCTAGATTTCCCGGGGCTGAAGCTTTCTTT
TRBJ1-5	-	-	TRBV13	CASSYEGGSQPQHF	TGTGCCAGCAGTTACGAGGGGGGCTCTCAGCCCCAGCATTTT
TRBJ2-1	-	TRBD2	TRBV9	CASSTSVSGNEQFF	TGTGCCAGCAGCACGTCCGTTAGCGGGAATGAGCAGTTCTTC
TRBJ2-2	-	-	TRBV3-1	CASSPGTGADTGELFF	TGTGCCAGCAGCCCAGGGACGGGGGCGGACACCGGGGAGCTGTTTTTT
TRBJ1-3	-	TRBD1	TRBV15	CATSSALDRVSGNTIYF	TGTGCCACCAGCAGCGCACTAGACAGGGTATCTGGAAACACCATATATTTT
TRBJ2-7	few	-	TRBV5-6	CASSLGGVEEQYF	TGTGCCAGCAGCTTGGGGGGGGTGGAAGAGCAGTACTTC
TRBJ2-1	many	TRBD1	TRBV7-9	CASSLQGAVEQFF	TGTGCCAGCAGCTTACAGGGGGCGGTTGAGCAGTTCTTC
TRBJ1-5	few	-	TRBV10-3	CAISPQGSNQPQHF	TGTGCCATCAGTCCCCAGGGATCCAATCAGCCCCAGCATTTT
TRBJ2-1	-	TRBD1	TRBV25-1	CASSEYRGQGYNEQFF	TGTGCCAGCAGTGAATATAGGGGACAGGGGTACAATGAGCAGTTCTTC
TRBJ2-5	many	TRBD1	TRBV28	CASSPPTGGGETQYF	TGTGCCAGCAGCCCACCCACAGGGGGCGGTGAGACCCAGTACTTC
TRBJ2-1	many	-	TRBV7-3	CASSSPSDNEQFF	TGTGCCAGCAGCTCCCCTAGCGACAATGAGCAGTTCTTC
TRBJ2-3	many	-	TRBV29-1	CSVILATDTQYF	TGCAGCGTTATCCTAGCTACAGATACGCAGTATTTT
TRBJ2-3	-	TRBD2	TRBV7-9	CASSSKRGHTDTQYF	TGTGCCAGCAGCTCCAAGCGGGGGCACACAGATACGCAGTATTTT
TRBJ2-7	many	TRBD2	TRBV27	CASSLSIPRSERDLGYEQYF	TGTGCCAGCAGTTTATCTATCCCCAGGTCAGAGCGGGATCTCGGCTACGAGCAGTACTTC
TRBJ2-7	many	TRBD1	TRBV3-1	CASSQGVRDRVYEQYF	TGTGCCAGCAGCCAAGGAGTCCGGGACAGGGTGTACGAGCAGTACTTC
TRBJ2-1	many	TRBD1	TRBV29-1	CSVERDRSYNEQFF	TGCAGCGTCGAAAGGGACAGATCCTACAATGAGCAGTTCTTC
TRBJ2-2	many	TRBD1	TRBV2	CASSDKDRVSGELFF	TGTGCCAGCAGTGACAAGGACAGGGTCTCCGGGGAGCTGTTTTTT
TRBJ1-6	-	-	TRBV14	CASSHTGRNSPLHF	TGTGCCAGCAGCCACACAGGGCGAAATTCACCCCTCCACTTT
TRBJ2-1	few	TRBD2	TRBV3-1	CASSQVAGAVNEQFF	TGTGCCAGCAGCCAAGTCGCGGGAGCTGTGAATGAGCAGTTCTTC
TRBJ2-7	many	TRBD2	TRBV6-1	CASSEASGRAGYEQYF	TGTGCCAGCAGTGAAGCGAGCGGGAGGGCCGGATACGAGCAGTACTTC
TRBJ1-5	many	-	TRBV6-1	CASRRNSNQPQHF	TGTGCCAGCAGGAGGAATAGCAATCAGCCCCAGCATTTT
TRBJ2-3	few	TRBD2	TRBV20-1	CSARRADSGRRTDTQYF	TGCAGTGCTAGACGAGCCGATAGCGGGAGGAGGACAGATACGCAGTATTTT
TRBJ1-4	few	-	TRBV20-1	CSARDRQVNEKLFF	TGCAGTGCTAGAGATCGGCAGGTTAATGAAAAACTGTTTTTT
TRBJ1-5	few	-	TRBV10-3	CAISEGGQPQHF	TGTGCCATCAGTGAGGGGGGTCAGCCCCAGCATTTT
TRBJ1-4	-	TRBD1	TRBV7-9	CAGSLDFGQGNEKLFF	TGTGCCGGCAGCTTAGATTTCGGACAGGGAAATGAAAAACTGTTTTTT
TRBJ2-7	many	TRBD1	TRBV5-1	CASSKSADRVYEQYF	TGCGCCAGCAGCAAATCCGCCGACAGGGTCTACGAGCAGTACTTC
TRBJ2-1	-	TRBD2	TRBV5-4	CASSLPSGTPYNEQFF	TGTGCCAGCAGCTTACCTAGCGGGACCCCGTACAATGAGCAGTTCTTC
TRBJ2-7	many	-	TRBV20-1	CSARSPSTYEQYF	TGCAGTGCTCGGTCGCCCAGCACCTACGAGCAGTACTTC
TRBJ1-4	many	-	TRBV20-1	CSARDSPGQKLFF	TGCAGTGCTAGAGATAGTCCGGGTCAAAAACTGTTTTTT
TRBJ2-7	many	-	TRBV7-2	CASSLGLVAYEQYF	TGTGCCAGCAGCCTAGGACTGGTGGCCTACGAGCAGTACTTC
TRBJ2-1	few	TRBD2	TRBV29-1	CSVGLAGRNEQFF	TGCAGCGTTGGTCTAGCGGGACGCAATGAGCAGTTCTTC
TRBJ2-3	many	-	TRBV7-8	CASSLRADTDTQYF	TGTGCCAGCAGCTTAAGGGCGGACACAGATACGCAGTATTTT
TRBJ2-1	many	TRBD2	TRBV11-3	CASSLEPLAPEFF	TGTGCCAGCAGCTTAGAACCACTAGCGCCAGAGTTCTTC
TRBJ2-6	-	-	TRBV19	CASSIRQGKSSGANVLTF	TGTGCCAGTAGTATAAGGCAGGGCAAAAGCTCTGGGGCCAACGTCCTGACTTTC
TRBJ2-1	many	TRBD1	TRBV20-1	CSARGPGQGFDEQFF	TGCAGTGCTAGAGGCCCGGGACAGGGTTTCGATGAGCAGTTCTTC
TRBJ1-2	many	-	TRBV2	CASSSQAGPYGYTF	TGTGCCAGCAGTTCTCAGGCAGGGCCCTATGGCTACACCTTC
TRBJ1-4	-	-	TRBV6-1	CASSGTLNDEKLFF	TGTGCCAGCAGTGGTACGTTAAACGATGAAAAACTGTTTTTT
TRBJ2-5	-	-	TRBV5-1	CASSLDPGAGQETQYF	TGCGCCAGCAGCTTGGACCCGGGAGCGGGCCAAGAGACCCAGTACTTC
TRBJ1-3	-	-	TRBV20-1	CSARQGYSGNTTYF	TGCAGTGCTAGGCAGGGCTACTCTGGAAACACCACATATTTT
TRBJ1-4	-	-	TRBV10-1	CATQVRGGEKLFF	TGCGCCACCCAGGTCCGGGGAGGAGAAAAACTGTTTTTT
TRBJ1-2	many	-	TRBV20-1	CSVRGDYGYTF	TGCAGTGTAAGGGGGGACTATGGCTACACCTTC